This TCR beta chain came from a study of T cells after yellow fever vaccination (dated by TCRdb to about 2019). With regard to the full study: Libraries from fractions with low cell numbers were prepared with the SMART-Seq v4 Ultra Low Input RNA kit. To follow T-cell clones before and after both primary and booster YFV17D yellow fever vaccination, bulk TCR alpha and beta repertoires underwent longitudinal sequencing. Two healthy male donors, one aged 18 to 30 and one aged 30 to 40 years, made up the cohort. Bulk PBMC replicates and cell subsets were isolated from blood drawn at multiple timepoints before and after both primary and secondary immunization. Overall results and qualifications from the work: Computational filtering was needed because FACS-sorted repertoires could contain abundant contaminating clonotypes from the bulk population. The study included only a couple of donors, which limits how far the findings can be generalized. A small fraction of clonotypes appeared in both the CD4 and CD8 compartments, likely as a result of convergent recombination. Compared with the primary T-cell response, the secondary T-cell response was weaker but faster, peaking on day 5 rather than day 15. Most clones expanded after primary vaccination (approximately 96% of CD4 and approximately 90% of CD8) were re-detected after the booster, suggesting that broad memory maintenance occurred.

Sample treatment or condition, as interpreted from the label and publication: live attenuated yellow fever vaccine strain. At each blood-draw timepoint, two biological replicates of bulk PBMCs were obtained. A standard Ficoll-Paque protocol was used to isolate PBMCs from peripheral blood. TriZol was used to extract RNA from bulk PBMCs, CD4 and CD8 fractions, and dextramer-positive and dextramer-negative fractions. The CDR3 runs 19 amino acids, cysteine and phenylalanine included. Only CDR3 DNA remains: 57 bases, in frame from the first base. V is cut back by 6 bases and J by 3 bases, with 15 bases in the junction unmatched. Reading the germline V gene gives CDR1 ENHRY and CDR2 SYGVKD. With regard to this clonotype: There is no known antigen for this receptor. Base qualities are not at hand, and no much larger clone is one base apart.

TCR cDNA was synthesized by 5'RACE template switching, which introduced a universal primer site and unique molecular identifiers. cDNA synthesis was primed from both the TCR alpha and TCR beta constant segments. Library amplification involved two PCR steps, and the second step added sample barcodes and sequencing adapters. Sequencing of the libraries was done on either Illumina HiSeq 2500 (2x100 bp) or NovaSeq (2x150 bp). As for how the authors treated the data: Demultiplexing of reads and collapsing into UMI consensus sequences were performed with MIGEC, and V(D)J alignment was carried out with MiXCR. Vaccine-responding clonotypes were identified with edgeR using replicate PBMC samples, with FDR below 0.01 and a log2 fold change above 5 up to day 15 being required. Each bulk clonotype was labeled CD4 or CD8 based on which sequenced repertoire, CD4 or CD8, contained the clonotype at higher abundance. TCRdb's own reprocessing of the public reads used fastp at Q25 and MiXCR and kept productive beta chains. When rows share a CDR3 protein, they turn into one entry using the most common DNA and genes. TCRdb, rather than the study authors, made the V and J calls. The sample contains approximately 300,000 distinct CDR3 sequences, approximately 7% of them found a single time. Together, the top ten hold over 15% of the sample.

The chain links TRBV10-3 with TRBJ2-1; TRBD1 matches 12 bases in the middle. This clonotype originated in a man between 18 and 35 years old who received the YFV17D yellow fever vaccine. The source material was PBMCs, sampled approximately 40 days after the first yellow fever vaccination. The CDR3 here reads CAIRDGTGGGLGSYNEQFF. The DNA reads as follows: TGTGCCATCAGGGACGGGACAGGGGGCGGCCTAGGGAGCTACAATGAGCAGTTCTTC.